These 3 T cell receptor beta chains share one sample of origin, sequenced in a study of OX40 agonist ivuxolimab in advanced cancers. Some clones are missing from TCRdb's copy, which holds only in-frame ones; the method was immunoSEQ multiplex PCR. The sample includes fewer than 80,000 clones, approximately 83% of them seen just once. The sequencing here drew on CD4+ or CD8+ T cells sorted from blood, taken in a trial of the OX40 agonist ivuxolimab. All receptors derive from an adult with an advanced solid tumor such as melanoma, head and neck, liver or kidney cancer.

V usage is TRBV6-1 and J usage is TRBJ1-2; D call uncertain. The CDR3 spans 14 residues. Looked up from germline, CDR1 is MNHNS and CDR2 is SASEGT. V dropped 3 bases and J dropped 3 bases, with 11 bases sitting between them. The CDR3 bases are TGTGCCAGCAGTGAGGGGTTTAGGGACTATGGCTACACCTTC. Protein: CASSEGFRDYGYTF.

The rearrangement joins TRBV6-6 to TRBJ1-1, with D hard to call. V lost 2 bases, J lost 3 bases, and 10 bases lay in between. The germline gives CDR1 MNHNY, CDR2 SVGAGI (reference sequence). The CDR3 consists of 14 residues. The CDR3 sequence: CASSYRPLDTEAFF. The CDR3 nucleotides are TGTGCCAGCAGTTACCGCCCTCTCGACACTGAAGCTTTCTTT.

The chain joins TRBV6-1 to TRBJ2-5, with 8 positions matching TRBD2. This CDR3 region has 13 residues. Germline values: CDR1 MNHNS, CDR2 SASEGT. V lost 7 bases, J lost 4 bases, and 5 bases stayed unmatched. The CDR3 DNA follows: TGTGCCAGCACCCATAGCGGGATAGAGACCCAGTACTTC. This sequence encodes CASTHSGIETQYF.